This paragraph covers one T cell receptor (beta chain) sequence. No cognate antigen has been identified for it. No clone much larger than this one lies a single base away; base qualities are absent. The sample comes from a study of cytomegalovirus exposure and HLA in healthy donors (dated 2017 in TCRdb). Context from the whole study: An earlier analysis of roughly 630 of the donors reported 250 to 300 Gb of sequence data and 117 million unique TCR beta sequences from 150 million to 200 million T cells. A handful of DR-DQ haplotypes were handled as single units for association and clustering because linkage in the cohort was strong. Using immunosequencing, the study profiled T cell repertoires from 640 or so subjects and related those repertoires to cytomegalovirus serostatus. The number of typed donors differed by locus: about 620-640 for A, B, C, DRB1 and DQB1; some 500 for DQA1; 606 for DPA1; and roughly 450 for DPB1. A later genetic analysis used genome-wide SNP genotypes for about 65% of the roughly 670 donors, treating that subset as a discovery cohort. The aim of the study was to test whether cataloging public T cell receptors could identify signatures of past pathogen exposure. A separate validation cohort of over 95 different subjects was used in addition to the approximately 610-subject first cohort. To predict cytomegalovirus infection status, the study brought together high-throughput TCR immunosequencing, statistical association of individual TCRs with disease status, and machine learning. A later analysis re-analyzed previously published TCR beta repertoires from about 600 donors and added high-resolution HLA genotyping to study TCR occurrence patterns. Of the approximately 400 genotyped donors, roughly 80% fell in the genetic ancestry cluster associated with self-reported Caucasian donors. Every repertoire in the discovery cohort had been generated on one and the same sequencing platform. In an earlier analysis of roughly 580 of the donors, high-throughput TCR beta sequencing was used to judge whether each TCR beta V gene segment behaved as functional or pseudogenic. Among 398 genotyped donors of the cohort, an average of approximately 250,000 unique TCR beta nucleotide sequences were sequenced per donor, roughly 20% of them non-productive. Rather than using new phenotypic data, the later analysis identified candidate immune exposures from TCR beta sequences and from how often those sequences occurred across donors. An early release that covered roughly 600 HLA-typed donors contained about 300 gigabases of sequencing data and 65 million to 100 million unique TCR sequences. Both class I and class II loci were covered by HLA typing, at four-digit resolution. Alongside the repertoire data, information on donor age, sex, ethnicity and CMV serostatus was compiled.

In total, approximately 610 healthy bone marrow donors made up the cohort. All cohort members were sampled while nominally healthy, although unrecorded immune exposures were likely present. The donor tested CMV seronegative and was one of the 352 seronegative cohort members. Each donor provided a peripheral blood sample, and peripheral blood mononuclear cells were used for TCR beta sequencing. Genomic DNA was extracted from the blood cell samples with the Qiagen DNeasy Blood Extraction Kit. The library was obtained by the immunoSEQ multiplex PCR assay. The multiplex PCR relied on a mix of 60 forward primers for TCR Vbeta segments and 13 reverse primers for TCR Jbeta segments. The CDR3 region of rearranged TCR beta genes was amplified from genomic DNA by a multiplex PCR assay. On the Illumina HiSeq System, the amplified TCR beta libraries were sequenced as 87-base-pair reads. From the authors' description of their analysis: A later analysis tallied roughly 76 million unique TCR beta chains across the 640 or so repertoires, and approximately 12 million of those chains were shared by two or more donors. A nearest-neighbor algorithm error-corrected the raw reads and collapsed the reads into unique sequences, merging closely related sequences to remove PCR and sequencing errors. CDR3 sequences were aligned to IMGT reference sequences to assign V, D and J gene segments. For a sequence to be retained, at least a six-nucleotide match to both a V gene segment and a J gene segment was required. A rearrangement counted as productive if the CDR3 had no stop codons and remained in frame with V and J, and every other rearrangement counted as non-productive. CDR3 was defined by IMGT convention, running from the second conserved V-encoded cysteine to the conserved J-encoded phenylalanine. The earlier analysis of 500 to 750 of the donors excluded any sequence lacking an unambiguous match to a single V gene segment. An earlier analysis of several hundred of the donors called V segments functional above 56.7% productive rearrangements and segregating when the between-donor standard deviation exceeded 5%. A statistical classification framework was developed to diagnose cytomegalovirus status using the catalog of TCR beta chain sequences. In a later analysis, V and J genes were assigned by comparing TCR nucleotide sequences against IMGT/GENE-DB human TR gene sequences. The TCRdist pipeline was used in a later analysis to assign CDR3 sequences and most-parsimonious VDJ recombination scenarios. In a later analysis, each TCR beta chain was defined by its CDR3 amino acid sequence together with its V-gene family, and reads lacking a unique V-gene family were excluded. To address suspected cross-contamination and a sequencing artifact, a later analysis removed over 500 highly shared, low-generation-probability nucleotide sequences. A later analysis calculated a clonal expansion index for each public chain from normalized within-repertoire ranks of inferred template counts. A later analysis computed generation probabilities with a VDJ recombination model fitted to out-of-frame rearrangements, and checked the results against IGoR. In a later analysis, hypergeometric tests were used to score TCR-TCR, TCR-HLA and TCR-CMV co-occurrence, with a repertoire-size bias correction applied to TCR pairs. In a later analysis, false discovery rates were estimated by permuting HLA or CMV assignments 20 times. In a later analysis, co-occurring TCRs were grouped using DBSCAN, and TCRdist sequence similarity was added for clustering within HLA-allele-positive subsets. Repertoires with fewer than 30,000 or more than 120,000 public chains were left out of co-occurrence clustering, as were five repertoires with anomalous nucleotide sharing. TCRdb retrieved this table from immuneACCESS and kept in-frame rearrangements only. Not all clones are present; in checked studies, unresolved V genes account for under half, and no reason is known for the remainder. The DNA gave D and trimming, while V, J and clone size come from that table. The sample table contains 150,000 to 200,000 clones; only one count was recorded for over 60% of them. Approximately 3% of the sample rests with the top ten.

Beyond this particular receptor, the publication reports: The sequencing pipeline was judged likely to have produced a cluster of highly shared sequence variants as a technical artifact. When HLA alleles, especially DR and DQ, strongly co-occurred, TCR associations were difficult to assign to individual alleles. For the cohort, immune exposure information was limited to CMV serostatus. The authors suggested that the approach could potentially be extended to other disease states and immunological phenotypes. A further reported finding was that TCR beta sequences accurately predicted the HLA-A and HLA-B alleles for most subjects in the first cohort. Linkage disequilibrium might explain the correlated functional status among segregating V segments, but an unknown experimental factor could not be ruled out. According to a later analysis, parvovirus B19, influenza, CMV and Epstein-Barr virus appeared linked to several top co-occurrence clusters. In vitro tests confirmed that a few of the cytomegalovirus-associated TCR beta chains recognize cytomegalovirus antigens. Because HLA typing was missing for some donors at each locus, association tests included only the typed subset. Sequencing depth was assumed to be roughly uniform across donors in the presence/absence analyses, though that assumption may not hold. In a later analysis, over 15,000 TCR beta sequences were associated with specific HLA alleles at a false discovery rate of 0.05. A later genetic analysis associated a missense DCLRE1C variant with V-gene and J-gene trimming of TCR beta chains, and an independent cohort replicated the association. Only TCR beta chains were sequenced in this cohort, and the absence of alpha or paired-chain data limited detectable features. A later genetic analysis reported fewer N-insertions in productive TCRs among donors in an Asian-associated ancestry cluster than the 666-donor mean. While some public TCRs were present in many individuals, most TCR sequences turned up only very rarely across donors. A total of roughly 160 TCR beta chains were listed by the study as associated with cytomegalovirus. Compared with equally common non-associated chains, HLA-associated TCR beta chains in a later analysis were more clonally expanded and had lower generation probabilities. The earlier analysis of 450 to 700 of the donors excluded 15 to 20 rarely observed V segments, including chromosome 9 orphons, because counts were too low. The classifier was reported to diagnose cytomegalovirus status with high specificity and sensitivity in both the original and validation cohorts. In a later analysis, most CMV-associated TCR beta chains were found to appear HLA-restricted, with HLA associations seemingly driven largely by CMV exposure. Because the 87-base-pair reads could not distinguish some IMGT-functional V segments, including TRBV6-2 and TRBV6-3, those segments were excluded. In a later analysis, TCR association rates were found to vary across HLA loci, with the most associated TCRs seen for DRB1 alleles and the fewest for HLA-C alleles. In an earlier analysis of approximately 590 of the donors, most TCR beta V segments were observed in productive rearrangements about 87% or about 30% of the time, broadly matching IMGT annotations.

Taken from the germline V gene, the CDR1 and CDR2 loops are SNHLY and FYNNEI. The CDR3 numbers 15 residues from cysteine through phenylalanine. The read is trimmed to its CDR3 DNA, 45 bases read in frame from base 1. V lost 7 bases and J lost 1 base, and the count of bases not matched to a germline gene is 7. The receptor's source is a middle-aged woman in good health and CMV-seronegative. The sequencing input was PBMCs. The V and J genes are TRBV2 and TRBJ1-3; TRBD1 agrees with 7 junctional bases. The CDR3 region: CASIPLQGSGNTIYF. The DNA sequence is TGTGCCAGCATTCCACTACAGGGGTCTGGAAACACCATATATTTT. When the CDR3 is completed using the reference TRBV2 and TRBJ1-3 genes on either side, the full variable domain is EPEVTQTPSHQVTQMGQEVILRCVPISNHLYFYWYRQILGQKVEFLVSFYNNEISEKSEIFDDQFSVERPDGSNFTLKIRSTKLEDSAMYFCASIPLQGSGNTIYFGEGSWLTVV.